This TCR beta chain was found in a study of T cell changes during pregnancy in multiple sclerosis. Trimming removed 10 bases at V and 1 base at J, with 14 bases between. This CDR3 region has 14 residues. Germline V gene lookup returns CDR1 MNHEY and CDR2 SVGAGI. Sequencing used immunoSEQ multiplex PCR; TCRdb keeps in-frame clones, though not all of them. The repertoire holds 25,000 to 30,000 clones, with approximately 94% as singletons. The chain carries TRBV6-5 and TRBJ1-3, with D possibly matching TRBD1 (5 bases). This specimen was CD4+ T cells from peripheral blood mononuclear cells, taken after pregnancy. The TCR originated in a female donor with multiple sclerosis, enrolled in a pregnancy study. This CDR3 is CATLQRGSGNTIYF. CDR3 coding DNA: TGTGCCACCTTGCAACGGGGGTCTGGAAACACCATATATTTT.